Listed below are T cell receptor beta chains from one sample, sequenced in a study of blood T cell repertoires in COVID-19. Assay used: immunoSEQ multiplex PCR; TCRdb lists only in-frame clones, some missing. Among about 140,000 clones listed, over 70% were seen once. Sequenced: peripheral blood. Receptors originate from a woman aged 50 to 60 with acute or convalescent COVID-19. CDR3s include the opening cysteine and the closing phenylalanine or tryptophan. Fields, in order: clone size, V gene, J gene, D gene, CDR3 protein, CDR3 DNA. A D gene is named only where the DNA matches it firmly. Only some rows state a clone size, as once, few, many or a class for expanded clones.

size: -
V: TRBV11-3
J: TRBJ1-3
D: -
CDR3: CASSLNSLNSGNTIYF
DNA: TGTGCCAGCAGCTTAAACTCTCTCAACTCTGGAAACACCATATATTTT

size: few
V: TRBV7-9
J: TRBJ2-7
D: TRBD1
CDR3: CASSRYRGVEDEQYF
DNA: TGTGCCAGCAGCCGTTACAGGGGAGTTGAAGACGAGCAGTACTTC

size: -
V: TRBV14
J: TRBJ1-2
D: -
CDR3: CASSQESRGDYTF
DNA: TGTGCCAGCAGCCAAGAGTCTCGGGGTGACTACACCTTC

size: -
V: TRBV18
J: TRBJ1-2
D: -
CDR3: CASSPSGRNNYGYTF
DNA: TGTGCCAGCTCACCTTCCGGGAGAAATAACTATGGCTACACCTTC

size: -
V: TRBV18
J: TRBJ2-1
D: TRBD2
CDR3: CASSPRLAGSSYNEQFF
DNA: TGTGCCAGCTCACCGAGACTAGCGGGGAGCTCCTACAATGAGCAGTTCTTC

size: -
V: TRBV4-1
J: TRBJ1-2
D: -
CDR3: CASNQEGTGTGYTF
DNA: TGCGCCAGCAACCAAGAAGGAACAGGGACCGGCTACACCTTC

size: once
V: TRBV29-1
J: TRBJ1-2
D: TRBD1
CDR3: CSVGGTGRRSGGYTF
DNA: TGCAGCGTTGGTGGGACAGGGAGGAGGAGTGGGGGCTACACCTTC

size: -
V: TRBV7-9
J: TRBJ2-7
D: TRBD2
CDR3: CASSKTGTSGAYEQYF
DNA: TGTGCCAGCAGCAAAACCGGGACTAGCGGAGCCTACGAGCAGTACTTC

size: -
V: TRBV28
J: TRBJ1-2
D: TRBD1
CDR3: CASSRDRVGYTF
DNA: TGTGCCAGCAGCAGAGACAGGGTTGGCTACACCTTC

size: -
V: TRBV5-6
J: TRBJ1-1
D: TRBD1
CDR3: CASSYGTGEVDTEAFF
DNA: TGTGCCAGCAGCTACGGGACAGGGGAAGTAGACACTGAAGCTTTCTTT

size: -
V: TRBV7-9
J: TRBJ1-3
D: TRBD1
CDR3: CASRPTGSGGNTIYF
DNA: TGTGCCAGCAGACCGACAGGGTCGGGAGGAAACACCATATATTTT

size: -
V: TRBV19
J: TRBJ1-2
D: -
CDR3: CASIPGKYFYDGYTF
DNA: TGTGCCAGTATACCAGGGAAGTACTTCTACGATGGCTACACCTTC

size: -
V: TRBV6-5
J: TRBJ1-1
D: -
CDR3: CASERGGRNTEAFF
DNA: TGTGCCAGCGAACGGGGGGGGAGGAACACTGAAGCTTTCTTT

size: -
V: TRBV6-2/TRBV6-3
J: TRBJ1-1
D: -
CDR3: CASSYWGDPEAFF
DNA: TGTGCCAGCAGTTACTGGGGGGACCCCGAAGCTTTCTTT

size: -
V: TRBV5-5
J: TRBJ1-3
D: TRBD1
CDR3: CASSLGQGAGNTIYF
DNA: TGTGCCAGCAGCTTAGGACAGGGGGCTGGAAACACCATATATTTT

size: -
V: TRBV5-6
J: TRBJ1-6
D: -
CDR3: CASSLQQGTPLHF
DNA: TGTGCCAGCAGCCTACAGCAGGGGACACCCCTCCACTTT